Presented here are 4 T cell receptor beta chains from one specimen sequenced in a study of shared clonotypes between healthy human individuals. CD45RO negativity and positive selection for CCR7 defined naive CD8 cells, a population that excluded terminally differentiated effector memory CD45RA+ cells. The method was immunoSEQ multiplex PCR; TCRdb's version includes in-frame clones alone and lacks a portion of them. The top ten clones hold more than 1.5% of a sample with approximately 2,000,000 clones, just under 95% of them seen once. Sequences were obtained from naive CD8+ T cells from PBMCs. The receptors were sampled from a man younger than 30 in good health. Some clones in this sample may be carry-over from other donors' samples.

The chain combines TRBV7-9 with TRBJ2-7; 10 nucleotides agree with TRBD1. The CDR3 length is 16 residues. The V and J ends lost 6 bases and 0 bases, in that order; junction bases with no gene match: 8. Germline V lookup: CDR1 SEHNR, CDR2 FQNEAQ (reference sequence). CDR3 sequence reads: CASRFTGTGASYEQYF. The CDR3 coding sequence is TGTGCCAGCAGATTTACCGGGACAGGGGCCTCCTACGAGCAGTACTTC.

The V gene is TRBV27, the J gene TRBJ2-7, with TRBD2 matching 9 bases. Germline CDR1 and CDR2: MNHEY and SMNVEV (reference sequence). CDR3 size: 14 residues. Trimming at V came to 3 bases and at J to 2 bases, leaving 2 bases not matched to a gene. For the CDR3, the DNA is TGTGCCAGCAGTTTTCTAGCGGGGCCCTACGAGCAGTACTTC. Translation gives CASSFLAGPYEQYF.

This chain joins TRBV15 and TRBJ2-5; 12 bases align to TRBD2. The J segment lost 1 base and the V segment lost 5 bases, leaving 2 bases of the junction unmatched. The CDR3 loop spans 15 amino acids. The germline V gene encodes CDR1 LNHNV and CDR2 YYDKDF (reference sequence). The CDR3 here is CATSSSGRVQETQYF. CDR3 in DNA: TGTGCCACCAGCTCTAGCGGGAGGGTCCAAGAGACCCAGTACTTC. The complete variable domain, with remaining parts taken from reference TRBV15 and TRBJ2-5, reads DAMVIQNPRYQVTQFGKPVTLSCSQTLNHNVMYWYQQKSSQAPKLLFHYYDKDFNNEADTPDNFQSRRPNTSFCFLDIRSPGLGDTAMYLCATSSSGRVQETQYFGPGTRLLVL.

The chain recombines TRBV7-9 with TRBJ2-7; D remains ambiguous. V lost 8 bases and J 5 bases, leaving 16 bases between the germline ends. This CDR3 comprises 13 residues. Germline CDR1 reads SEHNR; CDR2 reads FQNEAQ (reference sequence). The CDR3 region is CASGKLGFNEQYF. As DNA, the CDR3 is TGTGCCAGCGGAAAGCTAGGCTTCAACGAGCAGTACTTC. The complete variable domain, with remaining parts taken from reference TRBV7-9 and TRBJ2-7, reads DTGVSQNPRHKITKRGQNVTFRCDPISEHNRLYWYRQTLGQGPEFLTYFQNEAQLEKSRLLSDRFSAERPKGSFSTLEIQRTEQGDSAMYLCASGKLGFNEQYFGPGTRLTVT.